This TCR beta chain originates from a study of shared clonotypes between healthy human individuals. The material for each subset, its genomic DNA, was split evenly across several immunoSEQ plates. Each sorted subset replicate got 200 ng genomic DNA, roughly 33,000 genomes. The repertoire was sequenced with immunoSEQ multiplex PCR; TCRdb's copy has only in-frame clones and lacks some. The table has roughly 680,000 clones, around 70% seen once. CDR3 length: 15 amino acids. Per the germline V gene, CDR1 is SGHRS and CDR2 is YFSETQ. Trimming removed 3 bases from V and 4 bases from J; junction bases left unmatched: 5.

The chain carries TRBV5-1 and TRBJ2-5; TRBD1 agrees at 11 bases. The sequenced sample consisted of memory CD4+ T cells sorted from blood. Subset indicated: CD45RA-negative fraction. The sequence was collected from a woman aged 25 to 39 in good health. CDR3 nucleotides: TGCGCCAGCAGCTACACCGGGACAGGGGGAGAGACCCAGTACTTC. It is translated as CASSYTGTGGETQYF. The entire variable domain, with the rest obtained from reference TRBV5-1 and TRBJ2-5, is as follows: KAGVTQTPRYLIKTRGQQVTLSCSPISGHRSVSWYQQTPGQGLQFLFEYFSETQRNKGNFPGRFSGRQFSNSRSEMNVSTLELGDSALYLCASSYTGTGGETQYFGPGTRLLVL.